Shown below are 10 T cell receptor beta chains from a single sample sequenced in a study of T cell responses to AZD1222 COVID-19 vaccine. Libraries were prepared by immunoSEQ multiplex PCR; TCRdb keeps only in-frame clonotypes and omits some of them. The data contain some 150,000 clones, approximately 90% of them seen just once; the ten biggest clones take up approximately 7.2%. The starting material was peripheral blood, obtained after recovery from COVID-19. These TCRs come from an adult who had recovered from COVID-19.

V is TRBV11-2 and J is TRBJ2-1, with 10 bases identical to TRBD2. Germline-derived CDR1 and CDR2 are SGHAT and FQNNGV. V lost 4 bases, J lost 12 bases, and 6 bases stayed unmatched. The CDR3 loop spans 13 amino acids. CDR3 nucleotides: TGTGCCAGCAGCTCGGACTTAGCGGGGGGGCAGTTCTTC. Translating gives CASSSDLAGGQFF.

V and J are TRBV21-1 and TRBJ2-7; TRBD2 reflects the table's D call only, with no check against the DNA. TRBV21-1 is an annotated pseudogene. The length of the CDR3 is 16 residues. CDR3 nucleotides: TGTGCCAGCAGCGGGCGGGAGGGCCTTAGCTCCTACGAGCAGTACTTC. Amino acid sequence: CASSGREGLSSYEQYF.

The chain recombines TRBV5-4 with TRBJ2-5, with TRBD1 matching 7 bases. Germline loops: CDR1 SGHNT, CDR2 YYREEE (reference sequence). The CDR3 covers 13 residues. V was clipped by 0 bases and J by 5 bases; unmatched bases: 1. CDR3 bases: TGTGCCAGCAGCTTGGAACAGGGGGAGACCCAGTACTTC. Translated, it gives CASSLEQGETQYF.

The chain links TRBV12-3 or TRBV12-4 to TRBJ2-3; D ambiguous. The CDR3 contains 13 residues. V gave up 3 bases and J gave up 2 bases, with 6 bases separating them. The CDR3 loop is CASSFAYTDTQYF. CDR3 sequence (DNA): TGTGCCAGCAGTTTTGCTTACACAGATACGCAGTATTTT.

V gene TRBV4-1 combines with J gene TRBJ1-3; perhaps TRBD1 as D (5 bases). Germline V gene sequence: CDR1 MGHRA, CDR2 YSYEKL. This CDR3 contains 14 residues. Trimming cost V 3 bases and J 0 bases, with 6 bases left between them. The CDR3 region has the DNA TGCGCCAGCAGCCAGGGGCCCTCTGGAAACACCATATATTTT. Its translation is CASSQGPSGNTIYF.

V is TRBV5-1 and J is TRBJ1-2, with a tentative D call TRBD1 (5 bases). The CDR3 totals 14 residues. The ends were cut back, 4 bases at V and 5 bases at J, with 15 bases in the middle. Germline lookup yields CDR1 SGHRS and CDR2 YFSETQ. The chain's CDR3 is CASSLGAEMYGYTF. DNA for the CDR3: TGCGCCAGCAGCCTTGGGGCAGAGATGTATGGCTACACCTTC.

V gene TRBV19 combines with J gene TRBJ2-2, with 12 nucleotides matching TRBD2. The CDR3 has 18 amino acids. From germline, CDR1 is LNHDA and CDR2 SQIVND (reference sequence). Trimming took 4 bases from V and 2 from J; bases not matched to a gene: 8. DNA for the CDR3: TGTGCCAGTAGTAAGCTGACTAGCGGGAGCTCCAACACCGGGGAGCTGTTTTTT. Protein sequence: CASSKLTSGSSNTGELFF. The whole variable domain, filled in from reference TRBV19 and TRBJ2-2, reads DGGITQSPKYLFRKEGQNVTLSCEQNLNHDAMYWYRQDPGQGLRLIYYSQIVNDFQKGDIAEGYSVSREKKESFPLTVTSAQKNPTAFYLCASSKLTSGSSNTGELFFGEGSRLTVL.

This clone was observed a single time. The CDR3 protein is CASTFRPQGEQFF. The CDR3 coding sequence is TGTGCCAGCACCTTTAGGCCGCAGGGTGAGCAGTTCTTC. The genes are TRBV7-8 and TRBJ2-1; possibly TRBD1 for D (5 bases). The CDR3 consists of 13 residues. The V end lost 7 bases, the J end lost 9 bases, and 16 bases lay between the germline ends. The germline gives CDR1 SGHVS, CDR2 FQNEAQ.

The chain combines TRBV11-2 with TRBJ2-7; no clear D. CDR3 length: 12 amino acids. V was trimmed by 4 bases and J by 6 bases, leaving 10 bases between them. Germline values: CDR1 SGHAT, CDR2 FQNNGV. CDR3: CASSSEELEQYF. CDR3 DNA sequence: TGTGCCAGCAGCTCCGAGGAGCTCGAGCAGTACTTC.

V gene TRBV7-8 combines with J gene TRBJ2-7; D possibly uses TRBD1 or TRBD2 (5 bases each). Trimming pared 5 bases from V and 3 bases from J, leaving 23 bases between. Germline V gene sequence: CDR1 SGHVS, CDR2 FQNEAQ. The CDR3 is 17 residues long. The CDR3 nucleotides read TGTGCCAGCAGCCCGAGTGGGACGATGAAACTAAGCTACGAGCAGTACTTC. Its translation is CASSPSGTMKLSYEQYF.